The 15 T cell receptor beta chains listed next were all sequenced from one sample in a study of T cells in Graves' hyperthyroidism and ophthalmopathy. TCR beta CDR3 region amplification was performed from RNA transcripts. TCR CDR3 regions were first amplified by RT-PCR with HTBI primers. From the multiplex PCR reads, TCRdb called clonotypes with MiXCR, one entry per CDR3 protein. This table has 400,000 to 550,000 distinct CDR3 sequences, around 15% appearing once. Material for sequencing was blood. The receptors come from a woman in her late teens or twenties with Graves' hyperthyroidism.

This clonotype was picked up many times. The V gene is TRBV20-1, the J gene TRBJ2-7; 10 bases are shared with TRBD2. The ends lost 1 base at V and 2 bases at J; junction bases unmatched: 8. Germline V gives CDR1 DFQATT, CDR2 SNEGSKA (reference sequence). The CDR3 is 16 amino acids. In nucleotides, the CDR3 is TGCAGTGCTAGAGCCTCGGGACTAGCGATCCCCTACGAGCAGTACTTC. Its protein is CSARASGLAIPYEQYF.

This clonotype has just a few counts. This may stem from a read error, because a much larger clone lies one nucleotide away. The V gene is TRBV13, the J gene TRBJ2-1; D perhaps matches TRBD2 (6 bases). Germline assignment: CDR1 PRHDT and CDR2 FYEKMQ (reference sequence). This CDR3 is built from 16 residues. The CDR3 DNA sequence: TGTGCCGGCAGCTCCCCCGGGACTCGGCTAGGCATAGGGCAGTTCTTC. Protein sequence: CAGSSPGTRLGIGQFF. Full variable domain (remainder filled in from reference TRBV13 and TRBJ2-1): AAGVIQSPRHLIKEKRETATLKCYPIPRHDTVYWYQQGPGQDPQFLISFYEKMQSDKGSIPDRFSAQQFSDYHSELNMSSLELGDSALYFCAGSSPGTRLGIGQFFGPGTRLTVL.

This clonotype came up a few times. The chain employs TRBV9 and TRBJ2-2; no clear D. Germline-derived CDR1 and CDR2 are SGDLS and YYNGEE. The CDR3 length is 11 residues. Trimming shortened V by 0 bases and J by 8 bases, and 2 bases separated the two germline ends. The CDR3 spells CASSVDGELFF. In DNA, the CDR3 is TGTGCCAGCAGCGTAGATGGGGAGCTGTTTTTT.

This clonotype was detected many times. The chain combines TRBV7-2 with TRBJ1-5, with unresolved D. Germline values: CDR1 SGHTA, CDR2 FQGNSA. Trimming stripped 2 bases from V and 0 bases from J, with 14 bases between. The CDR3 runs to 17 residues. The CDR3 region is CASSLMWAPYSNQPQHF. DNA for the CDR3: TGTGCCAGCAGCTTAATGTGGGCCCCTTATAGCAATCAGCCCCAGCATTTT.

This clonotype was seen ten or more times. In DNA form, the CDR3 reads TGTGCCAGCATGTTCCCGGGACAGGGAATAGGATCACCCCTCCACTTT. Amino acids: CASMFPGQGIGSPLHF. The genes are TRBV2 and TRBJ1-6, with 9 bases aligning to TRBD1. CDR1 and CDR2 (germline): SNHLY, FYNNEI. This CDR3 spans 16 amino acids. V was clipped by 7 bases and J by 10 bases; unmatched bases: 14. Full variable domain (rest looked up from reference TRBV2 and TRBJ1-6): EPEVTQTPSHQVTQMGQEVILRCVPISNHLYFYWYRQILGQKVEFLVSFYNNEISEKSEIFDDQFSVERPDGSNFTLKIRSTKLEDSAMYFCASMFPGQGIGSPLHFGNGTRLTVT.

This clonotype has a count of ten or more. This chain connects TRBV6-1 to TRBJ2-1; possibly TRBD1 for D (6 bases). This CDR3 has 14 residues. Per germline, CDR1 MNHNS and CDR2 SASEGT. Trimming pared 5 bases from V and 7 bases from J, leaving 15 bases between. The CDR3 protein is CASSPGTQGNEQFF. DNA for the CDR3: TGTGCCAGCAGTCCCGGAACACAGGGTAATGAGCAGTTCTTC.

This clonotype was seen at least ten times. The chain couples TRBV20-1 to TRBJ2-7, with D perhaps matching TRBD2 (6 bases). Looked up from germline, CDR1 is DFQATT and CDR2 is SNEGSKA (reference sequence). The length of the CDR3 is 11 residues. V gave up 6 bases and J gave up 4 bases, with 10 bases separating them. The CDR3 bases are TGCAGTGCGATCCGGGAGTACGAGCAGTACTTC. Translating gives CSAIREYEQYF.

This clonotype turned up a few times. This rearrangement joins TRBV9 to TRBJ2-3; 7 bases fit TRBD2. The ends lost 3 bases at V and 2 bases at J; junction bases unmatched: 6. CDR3 length: 15 amino acids. Germline V CDR1 and CDR2: SGDLS, YYNGEE. The CDR3: CASSAVAGHTDTQYF. In nucleotides, the CDR3 is TGTGCCAGCAGCGCCGTAGCGGGTCACACAGATACGCAGTATTTT. The variable domain in full, with the rest retrieved from reference TRBV9 and TRBJ2-3, is DSGVTQTPKHLITATGQRVTLRCSPRSGDLSVYWYQQSLDQGLQFLIQYYNGEERAKGNILERFSAQQFPDLHSELNLSSLELGDSALYFCASSAVAGHTDTQYFGPGTRLTVL.

This clonotype showed up many times. The genes are TRBV6-5 and TRBJ1-1; TRBD1 might be the D (6 bases). CDR3 size: 17 residues. Germline V CDR1 and CDR2: MNHEY, SVGAGI. Deletions cut 2 bases from V and 2 bases from J, with 18 bases between. The CDR3 sequence is CASSYIQGRVGNTEAFF. In nucleotides, the CDR3 is TGTGCCAGCAGTTACATTCAGGGGCGCGTCGGAAACACTGAAGCTTTCTTT.

The chain has TRBV5-1 and TRBJ1-2; D is unclear. CDR3 length: 16 amino acids. CDR1 is SGHRS, CDR2 YFSETQ, per germline. V lost 1 base and J 2 bases, leaving 15 bases between the germline ends. CDR3 sequence (DNA): TGCGCCAGCAGCTTGCGGGGAGTTAGAGGGAACTATGGCTACACCTTC. The encoded protein is CASSLRGVRGNYGYTF.

This clonotype occurred a few times. The rearrangement links TRBV6-1 to TRBJ2-3; D possibly matches TRBD1 or TRBD2 (5 bases each). CDR3 length: 14 residues. The germline CDR1 and CDR2 sequences are MNHNS and SASEGT. Trimming shortened V by 6 bases and J by 5 bases, and 15 bases separated the two germline ends. CDR3 sequence reads: CASSPAFGGDTQYF. The CDR3 DNA reads TGTGCCAGCAGCCCCGCGTTTGGGGGAGATACGCAGTATTTT.

At least ten counts were recorded for this clonotype. The V and J genes are TRBV18 and TRBJ2-1, with D possibly matching TRBD1 (6 bases). Trimming removed 4 bases from V and 6 bases from J, with 19 bases in between. The V gene's germline CDR1 is KGHSH and CDR2 LQKENI. This CDR3 has 16 residues. CDR3: CASSRYTGSAGNEQFF. As DNA, the CDR3 is TGTGCCAGCTCACGTTATACAGGGTCGGCGGGCAATGAGCAGTTCTTC. Based on the CDR3 plus reference TRBV18 and TRBJ2-1, the full variable domain is NAGVMQNPRHLVRRRGQEARLRCSPMKGHSHVYWYRQLPEEGLKFMVYLQKENIIDESGMPKERFSAEFPKEGPSILRIQQVVRGDSAAYFCASSRYTGSAGNEQFFGPGTRLTVL.

This clonotype occurred a few times. The CDR3 is CASSLGVGGSKFGYEQFF. The DNA of the CDR3 is TGTGCCAGCAGCTTAGGGGTGGGGGGGAGTAAGTTCGGCTATGAGCAGTTCTTC. This chain connects TRBV7-2 to TRBJ2-1, with TRBD2 matching over 7 bases. The J segment lost 8 bases and the V segment lost 1 base, leaving 17 bases of the junction unmatched. The germline V gene encodes CDR1 SGHTA and CDR2 FQGNSA. This CDR3 has 18 residues. The full variable domain, with the rest looked up from reference TRBV7-2 and TRBJ2-1, is GAGVSQSPSNKVTEKGKDVELRCDPISGHTALYWYRQSLGQGLEFLIYFQGNSAPDKSGLPSDRFSAERTGGSVSTLTIQRTQQEDSAVYLCASSLGVGGSKFGYEQFFGPGTRLTVL.

Many counts were recorded for this clonotype. This rearrangement joins TRBV7-9 to TRBJ2-1; tentatively, D is TRBD1 or TRBD2 (5 bases each). This CDR3 spans 17 amino acids. Germline-derived CDR1 and CDR2 are SEHNR and FQNEAQ (reference sequence). The V end lost 5 bases, the J end lost 1 base, and 18 bases lay between the germline ends. CDR3 nucleotides: TGTGCCAGCAGCACAGGCGTTAATCGGGGTTCCTACAATGAGCAGTTCTTC. It specifies CASSTGVNRGSYNEQFF.

There are many counts of this clonotype. The genes are TRBV10-3 and TRBJ1-2; TRBD1 might be the D (6 bases). V was shortened by 6 bases and J by 4 bases, with 12 bases between the two germline ends. Germline assignment: CDR1 ENHRY and CDR2 SYGVKD. This CDR3 has 13 amino acids. CDR3 coding DNA: TGTGCCATCAGCTCACAGGGTCCCTATGGCTACACCTTC. Translated: CAISSQGPYGYTF.